This T cell receptor beta chain was captured by sequencing in a study of early T cells in non-severe SARS-CoV-2 infection. Overall study context: Chains were unpaired, as sequencing was done on bulk RNA from unsorted whole blood.

The protocol attached unique molecular identifiers to individual cDNA molecules. MiXCR was run by TCRdb on the 5' RACE reads, yielding one entry per CDR3 protein. The sample carries some 80,000 distinct CDR3 sequences, around 15% recorded once. This CDR3 is 15 amino acids long. Trimming shortened V by 5 bases and J by 2 bases, and 13 bases separated the two germline ends. Germline CDR1 reads MNHEY; CDR2 reads SMNVEV (reference sequence). Sequenced sample: whole blood. The V and J genes are TRBV27 and TRBJ2-1; possible D gene TRBD2, 5 bases. The receptor's source is an adult who was a healthcare worker with PCR-confirmed SARS-CoV-2 infection or an uninfected control (not recorded which). The DNA of the CDR3 is TGTGCCAGCAGTCCTACTAGTCATCCCTACAATGAGCAGTTCTTC. Its translation: CASSPTSHPYNEQFF.